This TCR beta chain was sequenced for a study of T cells of healthy individuals (dated 2018 in TCRdb). This clonotype was seen many times. It has no known antigen specificity. Base qualities are not recorded, but no much larger clone differs from it by a single base. Library preparation employed 5' RACE. These reads were obtained on an Illumina MiSeq. TCRdb trimmed public reads at Q25 via fastp, called clones via MiXCR and kept in-frame beta chains. Merged by CDR3 protein, the rows form single entries marked with the most common genes and DNA. The sample profile shows fewer than 70,000 distinct CDR3 sequences; about 15% of them were found once. Roughly 16% of the sample lies in the top ten. This sequence originates from a human donor in good health.

At the DNA level, the sequence is TGTGCCAGCAGCTACGTAGCGGGTAGCACAGATACGCAGTATTTT. Its product reads: CASSYVAGSTDTQYF. The sequence joins TRBV7-9 to TRBJ2-3; 7 middle bases align to TRBD2. At the junction V is shortened by 4 bases and J by 0 bases; bases outside the gene matches: 4. CDR1 and CDR2 were assigned from the germline V gene (reference sequence) as SEHNR and FQNEAQ. Counted from cysteine to phenylalanine, this CDR3 has 15 amino acids. Only the CDR3 part of the read is kept: 45 bases, read in frame from the first base.